The 22 T cell receptor beta chains below all came from one sample that was sequenced in a study of CD8+ T cells in alopecia areata. Reverse transcription of extracted RNA yielded cDNA, which provided the sequencing template. Only in-frame clones appear in the TCRdb table, and some are missing; sequencing was by immunoSEQ multiplex PCR. Found here are 150,000 to 200,000 clones, approximately 56% of them singletons; the top ten hold about 15%. Sequencing used CD4+ T cells sorted from blood, obtained at week 0. The source of these receptors is a human donor with alopecia areata.

The rearrangement uses TRBV20-1 and TRBJ2-3; D is ambiguous. CDR3 length: 11 residues. Trimming cost V 5 bases and J 11 bases, with 14 bases left between them. In germline, CDR1 is DFQATT, CDR2 SNEGSKA (reference sequence). The CDR3 coding sequence is TGCAGTGCTGCGGATCCGGTGAGGCAGTATTTT. As protein: CSAADPVRQYF.

The table lists this clone with a few counts. Other DNA sequences within the sample encode an identical CDR3. V is TRBV29-1 and J is TRBJ2-7; D may be TRBD1 (6 bases). Between the trimmed V and J ends, which lost 6 bases and 3 bases, there was a span of 9 bases. Germline V gives CDR1 SQVTM, CDR2 ANQGSEA. There are 11 residues in the CDR3. The CDR3 DNA reads as TGCAGCGTATCCAGGGGCTACGAGCAGTACTTC. Protein: CSVSRGYEQYF.

This clone was recorded a few times. The chain employs TRBV29-1 and TRBJ1-1, with a possible D match to TRBD1 (5 bases). The germline CDR1 and CDR2 sequences are SQVTM and ANQGSEA. The length of the CDR3 is 14 residues. Trimming took 3 bases from V and 1 from J, leaving 12 bases between them. Written as DNA, the CDR3 is TGCAGCGTTGATTCGCGGGGCGGGAACACTGAAGCTTTCTTT. Translation gives CSVDSRGGNTEAFF.

This clone came up many times. The chain recombines TRBV4-1 with TRBJ1-4; D is unclear. Per the germline V gene, CDR1 is MGHRA and CDR2 is YSYEKL. Trimming pared 4 bases from V and 2 bases from J, leaving 8 bases between. The CDR3 runs to 14 residues. CDR3 in amino acids: CASSPDSTNEKLFF. Here the CDR3 DNA reads TGCGCCAGCAGCCCCGACTCGACTAATGAAAAACTGTTTTTT.

The chain recombines TRBV14 with TRBJ2-3, with no clear D. Trimming took 1 base from V and 4 from J, leaving 12 bases between them. This CDR3 contains 15 residues. Per germline, CDR1 SGHDN and CDR2 FVKESK. As DNA, the CDR3 is TGTGCCAGCAGCCAAGTAGGCAGGCGCCCAGATACGCAGTATTTT. Amino acids: CASSQVGRRPDTQYF.

The chain employs TRBV10-2 and TRBJ2-3, with 11 bases lining up with TRBD2. This CDR3 spans 16 amino acids. Trimming took 6 bases from V and 6 from J; bases not matched to a gene: 11. The germline gives CDR1 WSHSY, CDR2 SAAADI. The CDR3 region has the DNA TGCGCCAGCAGGGACTCCATAGCGGGGGGGTTGGATACGCAGTATTTT. Its translation: CASRDSIAGGLDTQYF.

About this clone: Other nucleotide sequences from this sample produce the same CDR3. The chain employs TRBV29-1 and TRBJ2-4; no clear D. This CDR3 comprises 13 residues. Germline V gives CDR1 SQVTM, CDR2 ANQGSEA. V was shortened by 0 bases and J by 5 bases, with 8 bases between the two germline ends. The CDR3 region is CSVEDWPENIQYF. The CDR3 coding sequence is TGCAGCGTTGAAGACTGGCCGGAAAACATTCAGTACTTC.

This clone was found a few times. The chain couples TRBV7-9 to TRBJ1-1; 9 positions match TRBD1. CDR1 SEHNR and CDR2 FQNEAQ come from the germline V gene (reference sequence). The CDR3 has 13 amino acids. J was trimmed by 1 base and V by 10 bases; bases with no gene match: 4. CDR3 coding DNA: TGTGCCATAACAGGGGGCGAGAACACTGAAGCTTTCTTT. Its protein is CAITGGENTEAFF. The whole variable domain, filled in from reference TRBV7-9 and TRBJ1-1, reads DTGVSQNPRHKITKRGQNVTFRCDPISEHNRLYWYRQTLGQGPEFLTYFQNEAQLEKSRLLSDRFSAERPKGSFSTLEIQRTEQGDSAMYLCAITGGENTEAFFGQGTRLTVV.

This clone was detected only a few times. This CDR3 is CASSLGTGGLYNEQFF. The CDR3 DNA is TGCGCCAGCAGCTTGGGGACAGGGGGCCTCTACAATGAGCAGTTCTTC. The chain joins TRBV5-1 to TRBJ2-1; 11 bases are a match to TRBD1. Germline V lookup: CDR1 SGHRS, CDR2 YFSETQ. The CDR3 length is 16 residues. Trimming cost V 0 bases and J 3 bases; bases outside gene matches: 2. The whole variable domain, filled in from reference TRBV5-1 and TRBJ2-1, reads KAGVTQTPRYLIKTRGQQVTLSCSPISGHRSVSWYQQTPGQGLQFLFEYFSETQRNKGNFPGRFSGRQFSNSRSEMNVSTLELGDSALYLCASSLGTGGLYNEQFFGPGTRLTVL.

V and J are TRBV6-5 and TRBJ2-7, with D maybe TRBD1 (6 bases). The CDR3 is 15 amino acids. The germline V gene encodes CDR1 MNHEY and CDR2 SVGAGI. The V and J ends lost 6 bases and 4 bases respectively, with 19 bases between them. The CDR3 DNA sequence: TGTGCCAGCAGCCTCGGGACATTTGAGGGGTACGAGCAGTACTTC. Protein product: CASSLGTFEGYEQYF.

The V gene is TRBV30, the J gene TRBJ2-7, with TRBD1 matching over 8 bases. V lost 2 bases to trimming and J lost 3 bases; unmatched junction nucleotides: 9. Germline V CDR1 and CDR2: GTSNPN, SVGIG (reference sequence). This CDR3 is 15 amino acids long. The CDR3 nucleotides are TGTGCCTGGAGTACCCCCCGGACAGGGAACTACGAGCAGTACTTC. Its protein is CAWSTPRTGNYEQYF. Based on the CDR3 plus reference TRBV30 and TRBJ2-7, the full variable domain is SQTIHQWPATLVQPVGSPLSLECTVEGTSNPNLYWYRQAAGRGLQLLFYSVGIGQISSEVPQNLSASRPQDRQFILSSKKLLLSDSGFYLCAWSTPRTGNYEQYFGPGTRLTVT.

The chain links TRBV5-6 to TRBJ2-2, with D uncertain. V gave up 1 base and J gave up 3 bases, with 10 bases separating them. The germline gives CDR1 SGHDT, CDR2 YYEEEE. The CDR3 has 15 residues. CDR3 DNA sequence: TGTGCCAGCAGCTTGTTGGACGTCGACACCGGGGAGCTGTTTTTT. This codes for CASSLLDVDTGELFF.

V gene TRBV15 combines with J gene TRBJ2-7, with 8 bases identical to TRBD1. Trimming cost V 5 bases and J 6 bases; bases outside gene matches: 6. In germline, CDR1 is LNHNV, CDR2 YYDKDF (reference sequence). The CDR3 has 13 amino acids. In DNA, the CDR3 is TGTGCCACCAGCCGAGGACAGGGTGGCGAGCAGTACTTC. Its translation is CATSRGQGGEQYF.

The table lists this clone with a few counts. The chain has TRBV27 and TRBJ1-6; 10 nucleotides align to TRBD1. Unmatched junction bases numbered 6, after V lost 3 bases and J lost 10 bases. CDR1 MNHEY and CDR2 SMNVEV come from the germline V gene (reference sequence). The CDR3 loop spans 15 amino acids. DNA for the CDR3: TGTGCCAGCAGTTTGACAGGGGGCTTCGAGTCACCCCTCCACTTT. Its protein product is CASSLTGGFESPLHF.

The chain joins TRBV10-3 to TRBJ1-1; 8 positions match TRBD1. The CDR3 runs 15 residues. Per the germline V gene, CDR1 is ENHRY and CDR2 is SYGVKD. The V and J ends lost 7 bases and 4 bases, in that order; junction bases with no gene match: 11. CDR3: CAINKEQGVATEAFF. DNA for the CDR3: TGTGCCATCAATAAGGAACAGGGGGTTGCCACTGAAGCTTTCTTT.

CDR3 sequence (DNA): TGCAGCGTTGAAGAGGATGACAGGGTGTATGGCTACACCTTC. Amino acids: CSVEEDDRVYGYTF. V usage is TRBV29-1 and J usage is TRBJ1-2; TRBD1 agrees at 7 bases. This CDR3 is built from 14 residues. The J segment lost 5 bases and the V segment lost 0 bases, leaving 6 bases of the junction unmatched. CDR1 SQVTM and CDR2 ANQGSEA come from the germline V gene.

The rearrangement uses TRBV30 and TRBJ2-1; D may be TRBD2 (6 bases). This CDR3 has 13 amino acids. Trimming cost V 4 bases and J 5 bases, with 12 bases left between them. CDR1 GTSNPN and CDR2 SVGIG come from the germline V gene (reference sequence). Written as DNA, the CDR3 is TGTGCCTGGAAGGGGACTCCAAACAATGAGCAGTTCTTC. It is translated as CAWKGTPNNEQFF.

The gene calls are TRBV12-5 and TRBJ2-1; perhaps TRBD2 as D (5 bases). CDR1 is LGHNT, CDR2 FRNRAP, per germline. The CDR3 sequence is 12 residues long. The V end lost 4 bases, the J end lost 9 bases, and 10 bases lay between the germline ends. CDR3 amino acids: CASGSFEGEQFF. DNA for the CDR3: TGTGCTAGTGGTTCCTTCGAGGGTGAGCAGTTCTTC.

The rearrangement links TRBV30 to TRBJ1-1; D not resolved. This CDR3 spans 15 amino acids. Germline CDR1 reads GTSNPN; CDR2 reads SVGIG (reference sequence). Trimming pared 4 bases from V and 3 bases from J, leaving 18 bases between. The CDR3 nucleotides read TGTGCCTGGACTGATGGGCCCGGCGGCTACACTGAAGCTTTCTTT. It is translated as CAWTDGPGGYTEAFF.

The chain couples TRBV7-9 to TRBJ1-2, with 10 bases lining up with TRBD1. Germline V gene data show CDR1 as SEHNR and CDR2 as FQNEAQ (reference sequence). The CDR3 loop spans 14 amino acids. V lost 4 bases to trimming and J lost 8 bases; unmatched junction nucleotides: 7. The chain's CDR3 is CASSSPDRGGGYTF. The CDR3 nucleotides read TGTGCCAGCAGCTCCCCGGACAGGGGGGGCGGCTACACCTTC.

This clone was picked up a small number of times. The chain couples TRBV30 to TRBJ2-1; 7 positions agree with TRBD1. Germline values: CDR1 GTSNPN, CDR2 SVGIG (reference sequence). The CDR3 has 13 residues. V lost 2 bases to trimming and J lost 15 bases; unmatched junction nucleotides: 13. In nucleotides, the CDR3 is TGTGCCTGGAGTTCGGGTCAGGGGGAATTACCGTTCTTC. This translates into CAWSSGQGELPFF.

The V call is TRBV29-1, the J call TRBJ1-1; D perhaps matches TRBD1 (6 bases). Germline V gives CDR1 SQVTM, CDR2 ANQGSEA. V was trimmed by 6 bases and J by 6 bases, leaving 17 bases between them. The CDR3 loop spans 13 amino acids. The CDR3 sequence is CSVADGGAAEAFF. DNA of the CDR3: TGCAGCGTGGCGGACGGGGGGGCGGCTGAAGCTTTCTTT.